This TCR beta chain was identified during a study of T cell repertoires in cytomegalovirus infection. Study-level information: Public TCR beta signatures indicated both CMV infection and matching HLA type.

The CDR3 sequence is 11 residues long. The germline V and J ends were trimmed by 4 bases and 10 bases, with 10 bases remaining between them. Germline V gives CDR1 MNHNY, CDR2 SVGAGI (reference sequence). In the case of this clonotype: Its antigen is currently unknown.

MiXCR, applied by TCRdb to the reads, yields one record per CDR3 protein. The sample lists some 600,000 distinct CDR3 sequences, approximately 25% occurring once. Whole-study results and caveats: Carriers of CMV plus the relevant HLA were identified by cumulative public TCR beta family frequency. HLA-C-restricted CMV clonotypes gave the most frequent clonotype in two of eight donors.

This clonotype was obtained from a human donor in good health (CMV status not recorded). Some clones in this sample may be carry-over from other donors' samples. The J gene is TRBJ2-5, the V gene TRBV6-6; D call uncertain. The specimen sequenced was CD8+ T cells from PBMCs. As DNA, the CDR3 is TGTGCCAGCAGTTTCGGGTGGGACCAGTACTTC. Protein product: CASSFGWDQYF.